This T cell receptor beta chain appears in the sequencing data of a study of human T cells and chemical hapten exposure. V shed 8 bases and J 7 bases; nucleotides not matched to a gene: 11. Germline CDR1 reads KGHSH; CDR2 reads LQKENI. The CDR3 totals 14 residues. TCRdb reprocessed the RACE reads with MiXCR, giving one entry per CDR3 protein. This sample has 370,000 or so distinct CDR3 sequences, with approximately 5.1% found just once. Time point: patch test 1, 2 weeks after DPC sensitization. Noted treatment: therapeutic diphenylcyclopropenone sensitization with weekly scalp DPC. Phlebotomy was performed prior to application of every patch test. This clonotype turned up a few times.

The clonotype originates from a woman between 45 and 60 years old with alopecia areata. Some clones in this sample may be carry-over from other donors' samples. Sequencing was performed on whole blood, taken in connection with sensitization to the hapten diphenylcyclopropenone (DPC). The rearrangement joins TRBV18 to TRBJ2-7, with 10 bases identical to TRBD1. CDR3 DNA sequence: TGTGCCAGCCAAACCGGGACAGGGGCTAGTGAGCAGTACTTC. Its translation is CASQTGTGASEQYF.